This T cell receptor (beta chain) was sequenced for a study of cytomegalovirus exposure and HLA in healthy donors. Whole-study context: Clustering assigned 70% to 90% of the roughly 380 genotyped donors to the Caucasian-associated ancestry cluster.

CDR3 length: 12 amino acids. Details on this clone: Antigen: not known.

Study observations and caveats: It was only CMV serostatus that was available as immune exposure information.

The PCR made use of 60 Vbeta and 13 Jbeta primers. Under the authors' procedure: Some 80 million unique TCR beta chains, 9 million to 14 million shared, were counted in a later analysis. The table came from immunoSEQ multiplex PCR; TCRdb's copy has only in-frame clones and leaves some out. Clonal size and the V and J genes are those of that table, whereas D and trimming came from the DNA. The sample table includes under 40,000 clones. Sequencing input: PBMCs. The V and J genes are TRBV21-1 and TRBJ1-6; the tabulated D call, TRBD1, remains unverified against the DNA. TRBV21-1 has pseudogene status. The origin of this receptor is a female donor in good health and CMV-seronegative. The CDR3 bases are TGTGCCAGCAAGACAGGTACCTCACCCCTCCACTTT. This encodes CASKTGTSPLHF.